The rows below give T cell receptor beta chains drawn from one sample of a study of somatic mutations in cytotoxic T cells in rheumatoid arthritis. This table comes from immunoSEQ multiplex PCR, and its TCRdb copy is limited to in-frame clones, with some not included. The profile covers tens of thousands of clones, with approximately 80% appearing a single time and around 3% taken by the ten largest. The sequencing input was CD8+ T cells sorted from blood. Source of these receptors: a man aged 40-50 years in good health. Each CDR3 is given with its conserved first and last residue. The order of the fields is D gene, V gene, J gene, clone size, CDR3 DNA, CDR3 protein. A D gene is named only where the DNA matches it firmly. Clone size is stated in some rows and not others, as once, few, many or a class when expanded.

>TRBD1|TRBV11-3|TRBJ2-7|-
TGTGCCAGCAGCTCAGGGGGCTACGAGCAGTACTTC
CASSSGGYEQYF
>-|TRBV29-1|TRBJ1-1|-
TGCAGCGTTTCCGTTCAGGACCTGAACACTGAAGCTTTCTTT
CSVSVQDLNTEAFF
>-|TRBV5-4|TRBJ2-4|-
TGTGCCAGCAGCTGGGAGGCAGAAAACATTCAGTACTTC
CASSWEAENIQYF
>-|TRBV4-3|TRBJ2-2|-
TGCGCCAGCAGCCCAGGCCGGGACGGCACCGGGGAGCTGTTTTTT
CASSPGRDGTGELFF
>-|TRBV5-4|TRBJ2-3|-
TGTGCCAGCAGCTTGGCCAGGGCATACACAGATACGCAGTATTTT
CASSLARAYTDTQYF
>TRBD1|TRBV30|TRBJ1-5|-
TGTGCCTGGGGCGGAGGGGGCGATCAGCCCCAGCATTTT
CAWGGGGDQPQHF
>-|TRBV29-1|TRBJ2-7|-
TGCAGCGTTGAAGTCCGTTGGGAGCAGTACTTC
CSVEVRWEQYF
>-|TRBV5-1|TRBJ2-1|once
TGCGCCAGCAGCTTGAGCCTAGCGACGGGAAATGAGCAGTTCTTC
CASSLSLATGNEQFF
>TRBD2|TRBV15|TRBJ2-2|-
TGTGCCACCAGCAGAGATTTCCTAGCGGGGACCGGGGAGCTGTTTTTT
CATSRDFLAGTGELFF
>TRBD2|TRBV4-3|TRBJ2-7|-
TGCGCCAGCAGCCAAACTAGCGGGAGTCAGTACGAGCAGTACTTC
CASSQTSGSQYEQYF
>TRBD2|TRBV7-6|TRBJ2-2|-
TGTGCCAGCAGCTTAGGGGCTAGCGGGAGCCCCGGGGAGCTGTTTTTT
CASSLGASGSPGELFF
>TRBD1|TRBV27|TRBJ2-1|-
TGTGCCAGCAGTTCAACCCGACAGGGCACCTACAATGAGCAGTTCTTC
CASSSTRQGTYNEQFF
>TRBD2|TRBV4-2|TRBJ2-7|-
TGTGCCAGCAGCCAAGGACTAGCGGGCTCCTACGAGCAGTACTTC
CASSQGLAGSYEQYF
>-|TRBV7-9|TRBJ2-1|-
TGTGCCAGCAGCTTAGGGCGGAGGGAGCAGTTCTTC
CASSLGRREQFF
>TRBD2|TRBV7-2|TRBJ2-2|-
TGTGCCAGCAGCCCGGGACTAGCGGGAGTTGCAGGGGAGCTGTTTTTT
CASSPGLAGVAGELFF
>TRBD2|TRBV27|TRBJ2-1|-
TGTGCCAGCAGTTTAGGGACTAGGGCAGCAAGTGAGCAGTTCTTC
CASSLGTRAASEQFF
>-|TRBV28|TRBJ2-7|-
TGTGCCAGTCAAGGGGACAAGTACTACGAGCAGTACTTC
CASQGDKYYEQYF
>TRBD1|TRBV27|TRBJ2-3|-
TGTGCCAGCAGTTTATGGGAGACAGGGGACACAGATACGCAGTATTTT
CASSLWETGDTDTQYF
>-|TRBV28|TRBJ2-3|-
TGTGCCAGCAGTTTGGCGGCGGGAAGGAGCACAGATACGCAGTATTTT
CASSLAAGRSTDTQYF
>-|TRBV27|TRBJ2-7|few
TGTGCCACCACTGCTGGATACGAGCAGTACTTC
CATTAGYEQYF
>-|TRBV21-1|TRBJ2-7|-
TGTGCCAGCAACCGGGACAGGAATCCAGCCGGGGAGCAGTACTTC
CASNRDRNPAGEQYF
>-|TRBV15|TRBJ2-7|-
TGTGCCACGGCGCATGGTCTCGGCTACGAGCAGTACTTC
CATAHGLGYEQYF
>TRBD1|TRBV4-3|TRBJ1-1|-
TGCGCCAGCAGCCAAGATAGGCAGGGGGCCCTGAACACTGAAGCTTTCTTT
CASSQDRQGALNTEAFF
>-|TRBV9|TRBJ2-1|-
TGTGCCAGCAGCGTAGTAGGGGACTCCTACAATGAGCAGTTCTTC
CASSVVGDSYNEQFF
>-|TRBV9|TRBJ2-1|-
TGTGCCAGCAGCGGGGATGCCTACAATGAGCAGTTCTTC
CASSGDAYNEQFF
>-|TRBV27|TRBJ2-1|-
TGTGCCAGCAGTTGGAGTCTTAGCAGCTCCTACAATGAGCAGTTCTTC
CASSWSLSSSYNEQFF
>-|TRBV6-5|TRBJ2-7|-
TGTGCCAGCAGTTACGGCCCGGGGAGCGAGCAGTACTTC
CASSYGPGSEQYF
>TRBD2|TRBV6-4|TRBJ2-3|-
TGTGCCAGCAGCCGGACTAGCGGTTCAGATACGCAGTATTTT
CASSRTSGSDTQYF
>TRBD2|TRBV14|TRBJ2-3|few
TGTGCCAGCAGCCAAGATCAACTTGCGGGAGATGTGTATACGCAGTATTTT
CASSQDQLAGDVYTQYF
>TRBD1|TRBV19|TRBJ2-7|-
TGTGCCAGTAGTATAGCGGGCCAGGGGGCTTACGAGCAGTACTTC
CASSIAGQGAYEQYF
>-|TRBV9|TRBJ1-2|once
TGTGCCAGGCCCGGGGGGACCGCCGAAAACTACACCTTC
CARPGGTAENYTF
>-|TRBV6-6|TRBJ2-2|-
TGTGCCAGCAGTTACGGAGGAGGCGGGGAGCTGTTTTTT
CASSYGGGGELFF
>TRBD2|TRBV18|TRBJ2-5|-
TGTGCCAGCTCACCACCGAGTCAGCGGGAGTTCCGGGAGACCCAGTACTTC
CASSPPSQREFRETQYF
>-|TRBV4-1|TRBJ1-1|-
TGCGCCAGCAGCTCCACCCCGGCAGAATACACTGAAGCTTTCTTT
CASSSTPAEYTEAFF
>-|TRBV29-1|TRBJ2-1|-
TGCAGCGTTGAGGAGAGGTCTCGGAACAATGAGCAGTTCTTC
CSVEERSRNNEQFF
>-|TRBV28|TRBJ2-3|-
TGTGCCAGCAGCCTAAGGAGGGCCGCAGATACGCAGTATTTT
CASSLRRAADTQYF
>-|TRBV21-1|TRBJ2-2|-
TGTGCCAGCAGAACCCCCCCGGCGAAGAACACCGGGGAGCTGTTTTTT
CASRTPPAKNTGELFF
>TRBD1|TRBV27|TRBJ2-3|-
TGTGCCAGCAGTTCACAGGGGGAAGATACGCAGTATTTT
CASSSQGEDTQYF
>-|TRBV9|TRBJ2-7|-
TGTGCCAGCAGCCCTGGAGGGGCCTACGAGCAGTACTTC
CASSPGGAYEQYF
>-|TRBV18|TRBJ2-2|-
TGTGCCAGCTCACCGCCCAGGGAGACCGGGGAGCTGTTTTTT
CASSPPRETGELFF
>TRBD1|TRBV5-5|TRBJ2-7|-
TGTGCCAGCAGCTTGGGACAGGGGTACGACGAGCAGTACTTC
CASSLGQGYDEQYF
>-|TRBV14|TRBJ2-2|-
TGTGCCAGCAGCCAAGGCACGCCCGGGGAGCTGTTTTTT
CASSQGTPGELFF
>TRBD1|TRBV6-5|TRBJ2-2|-
TGTGCCAGCAAGGGACAGGGAGACACCGGGGAGCTGTTTTTT
CASKGQGDTGELFF
>-|TRBV27|TRBJ1-1|-
TGTGCCAGCAGCGTGTTCTCGGGCCGGTACACTGAAGCTTTCTTT
CASSVFSGRYTEAFF
>TRBD2|TRBV7-9|TRBJ2-7|-
TGTGCCAGCAGCCTCGGGAGGGAGAACTACGAGCAGTACTTC
CASSLGRENYEQYF
>TRBD1|TRBV19|TRBJ2-1|-
TGTGCCAGTAAGACAGGGGTAAGGCAGTTCTTC
CASKTGVRQFF
>-|TRBV13|TRBJ2-1|-
TGTGCCAGCAGCTTGGAGGGGGCGCATGAGCAGTTCTTC
CASSLEGAHEQFF
>TRBD2|TRBV29-1|TRBJ2-1|-
TGCAGCGTTGTGGGGGTAGCGGGCCACAATGAGCAGTTCTTC
CSVVGVAGHNEQFF